This is a list of T cell receptor beta chains from one sample in a study of regulatory T cells in long-lasting Graves disease. From the multiplex PCR reads, TCRdb called clonotypes with MiXCR, one entry per CDR3 protein. The data contain roughly 500,000 distinct CDR3 sequences, more than 10% of them singletons. The same data also went into a second study, on T cells in Graves' hyperthyroidism and ophthalmopathy.

The sample was peripheral blood mononuclear cells (PBMCs), taken at new diagnosis, from a patient treated with antithyroid drugs. These TCRs come from a woman in her 30s with Graves disease. The CDR3 runs from the conserved cysteine through the conserved F or W. The D gene is left open where the match is weak. For some rows the clone size is stated as once, few or many, or as a class when expanded; others skip it.

CDR3 DNA,CDR3 protein,D gene,clone size,V gene,J gene
TGTGCCACCAGGACGGCCTCTGGAAACACCATATATTTT,CATRTASGNTIYF,-,-,TRBV6-1,TRBJ1-3
TGTGCCAGCAGCATACAGGAAGCTAACTATGGCTACACCTTC,CASSIQEANYGYTF,-,many,TRBV11-2,TRBJ1-2
TGTGCCAGCAGCTACGAGTCTAGCGGGAAAGAGACCCAGTACTTC,CASSYESSGKETQYF,TRBD2,many,TRBV13,TRBJ2-5
TGTGCCACCAGTGACCACAGGGGGACACAAGAGACCCAGTACTTC,CATSDHRGTQETQYF,TRBD1,many,TRBV24-1,TRBJ2-5
TGTGCCAGCAGTTTAGTCGGGGGGCGGGAGACCCAGTACTTC,CASSLVGGRETQYF,-,many,TRBV12-3/TRBV12-4,TRBJ2-5
TGCAGTGCTAGAGATCGGGGAGGGCGAGATACGCAGTATTTT,CSARDRGGRDTQYF,TRBD2,many,TRBV20-1,TRBJ2-3
TGTGCCAGCGTCGGAGCCCTAAACACCGGGGAGCTGTTTTTT,CASVGALNTGELFF,-,-,TRBV7-9,TRBJ2-2
TGTGCCAGCAGTGACCTCGCGGGAGCCGTTTATGAGCAGTTCTTC,CASSDLAGAVYEQFF,TRBD2,many,TRBV25-1,TRBJ2-1
TGTGCCAGCCCCAGGCCACAGTCGCACGATCAGCCCCAGCATTTT,CASPRPQSHDQPQHF,-,many,TRBV28,TRBJ1-5
TGTGCCAGCAGCGTAGTTGGGCAGGACTACAATGAGCAGTTCTTC,CASSVVGQDYNEQFF,-,many,TRBV9,TRBJ2-1
TGTGCCAGCAGCTTATTTGGGATGAGGGACAATGAGCAGTTCTTC,CASSLFGMRDNEQFF,-,many,TRBV7-3,TRBJ2-1
TGTGCCAGCAGTAATACATGGGGCTACGAGCAGTACTTC,CASSNTWGYEQYF,-,few,TRBV6-2/TRBV6-3,TRBJ2-7
TGCAGTGCGTTAGAGGGGGGGTATGGCTACACCTTC,CSALEGGYGYTF,-,many,TRBV20-1,TRBJ1-2
TGCAGCGTCGACCGGGACGGAACCTACGAGCAGTACTTC,CSVDRDGTYEQYF,-,-,TRBV29-1,TRBJ2-7
TGTGCCAGCAGCTTGGTACTAGCGGGTTCCTACGAGCAGTACTTC,CASSLVLAGSYEQYF,TRBD2,-,TRBV7-9,TRBJ2-7
TGTGCCAGCACCCGAAGCGCAGGGGCGGATCAGCCCCAGCATTTT,CASTRSAGADQPQHF,-,few,TRBV7-6,TRBJ1-5
TGTGCCAGCAGCCCCCGAGGGCTCTTCTCTGGGGCCAACGTCCTGACTTTC,CASSPRGLFSGANVLTF,-,few,TRBV5-5,TRBJ2-6
TGCAGCGTTTCTATTAATTTGGGGAGAGAGACCCAGTACTTC,CSVSINLGRETQYF,-,many,TRBV29-1,TRBJ2-5
TGTGCCAGCAGTTTTCAGGGAGGAGGAGACACAGATACGCAGTATTTT,CASSFQGGGDTDTQYF,-,few,TRBV12-3/TRBV12-4,TRBJ2-3
TGTGCCAGCAGCGTACAGGGGGCAGTTGAGACCCAGTACTTC,CASSVQGAVETQYF,TRBD1,few,TRBV9,TRBJ2-5
TGTGCCAGCTCACCACCGGGACTAGCGGGGGGCTACGAGCAGTACTTC,CASSPPGLAGGYEQYF,TRBD2,few,TRBV18,TRBJ2-7
TGCGCCAGCAGCTTGGGGTGGCGGGGGCGGAACACCGGGGAGCTGTTTTTT,CASSLGWRGRNTGELFF,-,-,TRBV5-1,TRBJ2-2
TGCAGTGCTAGGGGACTAGGCTGGAGGGCCGGGGAGCTGTTTTTT,CSARGLGWRAGELFF,TRBD2,few,TRBV20-1,TRBJ2-2
TGTGCCAGCAGTGGGGGACTGGGTGGATCACCCCTCCACTTT,CASSGGLGGSPLHF,-,many,TRBV2,TRBJ1-6